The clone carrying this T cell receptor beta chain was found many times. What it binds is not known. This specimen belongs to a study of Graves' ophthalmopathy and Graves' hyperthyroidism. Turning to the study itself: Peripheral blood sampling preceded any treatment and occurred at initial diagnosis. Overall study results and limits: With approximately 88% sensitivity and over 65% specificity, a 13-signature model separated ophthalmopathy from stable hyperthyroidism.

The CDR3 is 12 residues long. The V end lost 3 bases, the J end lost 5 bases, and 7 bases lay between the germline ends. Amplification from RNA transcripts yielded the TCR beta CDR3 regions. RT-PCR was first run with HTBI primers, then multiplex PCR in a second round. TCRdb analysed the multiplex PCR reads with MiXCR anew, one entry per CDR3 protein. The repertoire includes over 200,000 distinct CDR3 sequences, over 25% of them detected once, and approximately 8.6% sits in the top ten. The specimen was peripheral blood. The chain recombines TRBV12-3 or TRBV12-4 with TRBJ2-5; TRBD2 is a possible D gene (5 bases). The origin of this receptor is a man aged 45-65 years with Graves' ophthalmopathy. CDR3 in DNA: TGTGCCAGCAGTTTCGGGGTTGAGACCCAGTACTTC. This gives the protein CASSFGVETQYF.